A single sample is the source of the 16 T cell receptor beta chains below, sequenced in a study of blood T cell repertoires in COVID-19. TCRdb's copy holds only in-frame clones and misses some; the assay was immunoSEQ multiplex PCR. The sample holds 220,000 or so clones, about 86% seen once. The sequencing input was peripheral blood. These receptor sequences come from a woman between 25 and 40 years old who had recovered from COVID-19.

J is TRBJ1-5 and V is TRBV6-1, with 9 bases fitting TRBD1. Germline V gives CDR1 MNHNS, CDR2 SASEGT. The V gene end was trimmed by 2 bases and the J gene end by 4 bases; junction bases not matched to a gene: 6. The CDR3 sequence is 16 residues long. The CDR3 protein is CASSEMTGGNNQPQHF. CDR3 coding DNA: TGTGCCAGCAGTGAAATGACAGGGGGTAATAATCAGCCCCAGCATTTT.

This chain connects TRBV27 to TRBJ2-3, with D possibly matching TRBD2 (6 bases). CDR3 length: 12 amino acids. The germline V gene has CDR1 MNHEY and CDR2 SMNVEV (reference sequence). V shed 6 bases and J shed 3 bases, with 7 bases lying between them. CDR3 in amino acids: CASREGTDTQYF. The CDR3 DNA reads TGTGCCAGCAGGGAGGGAACAGATACGCAGTATTTT.

V gene TRBV12-3 or TRBV12-4 combines with J gene TRBJ1-3; D remains ambiguous. The CDR3 spans 12 residues. V dropped 1 base and J dropped 12 bases, with 10 bases sitting between them. The CDR3 loop reads CASSLVGGHIYF. CDR3 DNA sequence: TGTGCCAGCAGTTTAGTGGGTGGGCACATATATTTT.

J is TRBJ2-5 and V is TRBV7-8, with a weak D call TRBD2 (6 bases). Germline V lookup: CDR1 SGHVS, CDR2 FQNEAQ. CDR3 length: 16 amino acids. The V gene lost 2 bases and the J gene lost 0 bases, with 13 bases spanning the gap. The CDR3 spells CASSLWDSGYQETQYF. DNA for the CDR3: TGTGCCAGCAGCTTATGGGACTCGGGGTACCAAGAGACCCAGTACTTC. Full variable domain (missing parts from reference TRBV7-8 and TRBJ2-5): GAGVSQSPRYKVAKRGQDVALRCDPISGHVSLFWYQQALGQGPEFLTYFQNEAQLDKSGLPSDRFFAERPEGSVSTLKIQRTQQEDSAVYLCASSLWDSGYQETQYFGPGTRLLVL.

The V gene is TRBV9, the J gene TRBJ2-6; TRBD1 agrees at 9 bases. The CDR3 consists of 18 residues. Germline assignment: CDR1 SGDLS and CDR2 YYNGEE. Unmatched junction bases numbered 8, after V lost 2 bases and J lost 2 bases. The CDR3 spells CASSVGTGNAAGANVLTF. The CDR3 nucleotides are TGTGCCAGCAGCGTCGGGACAGGGAATGCGGCTGGGGCCAACGTCCTGACTTTC.

This clone has more than one count but fewer than ten. The chain recombines TRBV15 with TRBJ2-1, with TRBD2 matching over 10 bases. Germline CDR1 is LNHNV and CDR2 is YYDKDF (reference sequence). Losses at the gene ends were 2 bases for V and 5 bases for J; bases not matched to a gene: 3. The CDR3 extends over 15 amino acids. Written as DNA, the CDR3 is TGTGCCACCAGCAGAAGACTAGCGGGTAACAATGAGCAGTTCTTC. Amino acids: CATSRRLAGNNEQFF.

This clone was observed a handful of times. This sequence joins TRBV6-5 and TRBJ1-5; D call uncertain. This CDR3 has 14 amino acids. Trimming cost V 5 bases and J 2 bases, with 10 bases left between them. The V gene's germline CDR1 is MNHEY and CDR2 SVGAGI. Here the CDR3 reads CASSPYEGNQPQHF. In nucleotides, the CDR3 is TGTGCCAGCAGTCCATACGAGGGCAATCAGCCCCAGCATTTT.

Note on this clone: The junction differs from germline at one of its ends, possibly a read error. The rearrangement links TRBV7-7 to TRBJ2-5, with D possibly being TRBD2 (5 bases). From germline, CDR1 is SSHAT and CDR2 FNYEAQ (reference sequence). The CDR3 spans 14 residues. CDR3: CASSLGLLPETQYF. The DNA of the CDR3 is TGTGCTAGCAGCTTAGGACTTCTGCCAGAGACCCAGTACTTC.

This clone was counted a single time. The CDR3 loop reads CASSEVLSRGSSSYEQYF. CDR3 coding DNA: TGTGCCAGCAGTGAAGTCTTAAGTAGGGGCTCGAGCTCCTACGAGCAGTACTTC. The rearrangement links TRBV6-1 to TRBJ2-7; D is possibly TRBD1 (5 bases). V was pared by 1 base and J by 0 bases, with 19 bases between. The CDR3 has 18 amino acids. CDR1 is MNHNS and CDR2 is SASEGT in the germline V gene.

This sequence joins TRBV6-5 and TRBJ1-2, with TRBD1 as a possible D gene (6 bases). Trimming removed 7 bases from V and 8 bases from J, with 14 bases in between. Germline assignment: CDR1 MNHEY and CDR2 SVGAGI. The CDR3 spans 12 residues. The CDR3 region has the DNA TGTGCCAGCATGGCCTCTGGGGGCGGCTACACCTTC. Its protein product is CASMASGGGYTF.

CDR3: CASSQGQNGYNSPLHF. CDR3 nucleotides: TGTGCCAGCAGCCAAGGCCAAAACGGGTATAATTCACCCCTCCACTTT. The chain carries TRBV3-1 (or the pseudogene TRBV3-2) and TRBJ1-6; D not certain. Trimming stripped 1 base from V and 4 bases from J, with 11 bases between. This CDR3 spans 16 amino acids. Looked up from germline, CDR1 is LGHDT and CDR2 is YNNKEL (reference sequence).

The rearrangement uses TRBV27 and TRBJ2-1; 9 bases are shared with TRBD2. The ends lost 6 bases at V and 4 bases at J; junction bases unmatched: 10. Germline V gives CDR1 MNHEY, CDR2 SMNVEV (reference sequence). This CDR3 comprises 16 residues. CDR3 bases: TGTGCCAGCAGCACCACGGGGCTAGCGGGATACAATGAGCAGTTCTTC. Translated, it gives CASSTTGLAGYNEQFF.

This chain uses TRBV24-1 with TRBJ2-1, with TRBD1 matching 9 bases. The CDR3 loop spans 15 amino acids. J was trimmed by 6 bases and V by 2 bases; bases with no gene match: 4. Germline CDR1 is KGHDR and CDR2 is SFDVKD. The CDR3 sequence is CATSDSQGAFNEQFF. In DNA form, the CDR3 reads TGTGCCACCAGTGATTCACAGGGGGCCTTCAATGAGCAGTTCTTC.

The chain recombines TRBV5-1 with TRBJ2-3; 9 bases agree with TRBD1. CDR3 length: 15 amino acids. CDR1 and CDR2 (germline): SGHRS, YFSETQ. The trim removed 4 bases at V and 5 bases at J, leaving 8 bases unmatched. Here the CDR3 reads CASSPTGTGQDTQYF. The DNA of the CDR3 is TGCGCCAGCAGCCCAACCGGGACAGGGCAAGATACGCAGTATTTT.

This clone appeared many times. The V call is TRBV5-6, the J call TRBJ2-2; 9 bases agree with TRBD1. The germline gives CDR1 SGHDT, CDR2 YYEEEE. V shed 3 bases and J 5 bases; nucleotides not matched to a gene: 5. The length of the CDR3 is 15 residues. The CDR3 loop is CASSSRQGGTGELFF. CDR3 nucleotide sequence: TGTGCCAGCAGCTCGCGACAGGGGGGAACCGGGGAGCTGTTTTTT.

The chain carries TRBV6-6 and TRBJ2-7; 11 bases align to TRBD2. The CDR3 is made up of 16 amino acids. CDR1 MNHNY and CDR2 SVGAGI come from the germline V gene (reference sequence). J gave up 5 bases and V 6 bases, and 12 bases lay outside the gene matches. As DNA, the CDR3 is TGTGCCAGCAGGTTATTTCACACTAGCGGGAGAAACGAGCAGTACTTC. This translates into CASRLFHTSGRNEQYF.